This is a list of T cell receptor beta chains from one sample in a study of blood T cell repertoires in COVID-19. Sequencing was performed with immunoSEQ multiplex PCR; in TCRdb, only in-frame clones are kept and a portion is missing. The sample has about 330,000 clones; about 82% are singletons. Sequencing used peripheral blood. The receptors come from a woman between 45 and 65 years old with acute or convalescent COVID-19. Both conserved end residues are part of each CDR3. A D gene is named only where the DNA matches it firmly. Size values are once, few and many counts, or a class for expanded clones, and some rows have none.

size	D	J	V	DNA	CDR3
NA	TRBD1	TRBJ2-7	TRBV11-2	TGTGCCAGCAGCTTATCGAGGGGGCCCTCTTACGAGCAGTACTTC	CASSLSRGPSYEQYF
NA	NA	TRBJ2-3	TRBV5-5	TGTGCCAGCAGCCGTCCAGGGGCAGATACGCAGTATTTT	CASSRPGADTQYF
NA	TRBD2	TRBJ2-1	TRBV7-9	TGTGCCAGCAGCTCCGGGACTAACTACAATGAGCAGTTCTTC	CASSSGTNYNEQFF
NA	TRBD2	TRBJ2-7	TRBV25-1	TGTGCCAGCAGCCCGCTAGCGGGAGAGGGTACCTACGAGCAGTACTTC	CASSPLAGEGTYEQYF
NA	NA	TRBJ1-6	TRBV27	TGTGCCAGCAGTTTCAGGGGACGCTATAATTCACCCCTCCACTTT	CASSFRGRYNSPLHF
few	TRBD1	TRBJ2-3	TRBV18	TGTGCCAGCTCACCACGGGACAGGGGGTCCTCGGATACGCAGTATTTT	CASSPRDRGSSDTQYF
NA	TRBD1	TRBJ2-7	TRBV9	TGTGCCAGCAGCGGACGGGACAGGGGGGACGAGCAGTACTTC	CASSGRDRGDEQYF
NA	NA	TRBJ2-1	TRBV4-2	TGTGCCAGCAGCCCCTGGGGCAGGGGACAGGATAGCGGGAGCGGGAATGAGCAGTTCTTC	CASSPWGRGQDSGSGNEQFF
NA	NA	TRBJ2-7	TRBV29-1	TGCAGCGTTGGTACGGGAGTCCACGAGCAGTACTTC	CSVGTGVHEQYF
once	NA	TRBJ1-2	TRBV28	TGTGCCAGCAGTTTATCCCCCCAGGAGGACTATGGCTACACCTTC	CASSLSPQEDYGYTF
NA	TRBD2	TRBJ2-1	TRBV27	TGTGCCAGCAACCGAATAGGACTAGCGGGAGGGCCTAATAGCAATGAGCAGTTCTTC	CASNRIGLAGGPNSNEQFF